A selection of T cell receptor beta chains follows, all from one sample in a study of blood T cell repertoires in COVID-19. Here immunoSEQ multiplex PCR was the method, and the copy in TCRdb shows in-frame clones only, minus some. The sample shows around 300,000 clones, 85% to 90% of them seen only once. What was sequenced was peripheral blood. Receptors originate from a woman aged 40 to 55 with COVID-19, enrolled during active disease. Each CDR3 is given with its conserved first and last residue. The D gene is left open where the match is weak. Expanded clones get a size class; other rows say once, few or many, or leave the size out.

clone size	D gene	J gene	V gene	CDR3 DNA	CDR3 protein
few	TRBD1	TRBJ2-7	TRBV19	TGTGCCAGTAGAGCAGCCGGGACAGGGGCTTCCTACGAGCAGTACTTC	CASRAAGTGASYEQYF
NA	NA	TRBJ1-5	TRBV10-3	TGTGCCATCAGTGAGCCGGGTTCGCCCCAGCATTTT	CAISEPGSPQHF
NA	TRBD1	TRBJ2-7	TRBV5-1	TGCGCCAGCAGCTTATCACCGGGACAGCTCTACGAGCAGTACTTC	CASSLSPGQLYEQYF
NA	TRBD2	TRBJ2-3	TRBV4-3	TGCGCCAGCAGCCGAACTAGCGGGGGTGGGGATACGCAGTATTTT	CASSRTSGGGDTQYF
few	NA	TRBJ1-5	TRBV21-1	TGTGCCAGCAGCAAAGGGAGGGCGGCAAGCAATCAGCCCCAGCATTTT	CASSKGRAASNQPQHF
NA	TRBD2	TRBJ2-5	TRBV6-2/TRBV6-3	TGTGCCAGCAGACCTCTCAGACTAGCGGGGGATCAAGAGACCCAGTACTTC	CASRPLRLAGDQETQYF
NA	NA	TRBJ1-1	TRBV4-2	TGTGCCAGCAGCCAAGATACAGCGAACACTGAAGCTTTCTTT	CASSQDTANTEAFF
once	NA	TRBJ1-1	TRBV7-3	TGTGCCAGCAAAGGGACAAGTAGGAACACTGAAGCTTTCTTT	CASKGTSRNTEAFF
few	NA	TRBJ1-3	TRBV6-5	TGTGCCAGCAGTTACGGGCAGGGTGGAAACACCATATATTTT	CASSYGQGGNTIYF
NA	NA	TRBJ1-2	TRBV28	TGTGCCAGCAGCCGCGGGACGGTCTATGGCTACACCTTC	CASSRGTVYGYTF
NA	NA	TRBJ2-5	TRBV6-2/TRBV6-3	TGTGCCAGCAGTTACTCGATTTTGGCGGGGGCCGTACAAGAGACCCAGTACTTC	CASSYSILAGAVQETQYF
NA	TRBD2	TRBJ2-3	TRBV7-2	TGTGCCAGCAGCTTACACCGACTAGCTATTTCAACAGATACGCAGTATTTT	CASSLHRLAISTDTQYF
NA	NA	TRBJ2-7	TRBV5-1	TGCGCCAGCAGCTTGGAACAGGTAGGGGTGGAGCAGTACTTC	CASSLEQVGVEQYF
NA	NA	TRBJ1-2	TRBV7-2	TGTGCCAGCAGTCACCCGGGTACCTATGGCTACACCTTC	CASSHPGTYGYTF
once	TRBD1	TRBJ1-2	TRBV5-6	TGTGCCAGCAGCTTGGGGGACAGGGACGTGGATGGCTACACCTTC	CASSLGDRDVDGYTF
NA	NA	TRBJ2-2	TRBV28	TGTGCCAGCAGTTTACGGACCGGGGAGCTGTTTTTT	CASSLRTGELFF
NA	TRBD1	TRBJ1-1	TRBV27	TGTGCCAGCAGTACAACAGGGGGGAACACTGAAGCTTTCTTT	CASSTTGGNTEAFF
NA	TRBD1	TRBJ2-7	TRBV11-3	TGTGCCAGCAGCACCGGGACAGGGTACGAGCAGTACTTC	CASSTGTGYEQYF
few	NA	TRBJ1-1	TRBV2	TGTGCCACTTTGACAGAGGAATACAAGCTTGATCAAGCTTTCTTT	CATLTEEYKLDQAFF
NA	TRBD2	TRBJ2-3	TRBV3-1/TRBV3-2	TGTGCCAGCAGCATCATTAGCGGGAGCGGGACAGATACGCAGTATTTT	CASSIISGSGTDTQYF
NA	NA	TRBJ2-3	TRBV2	TGTGCCAGCAGTGAGCGGGAAAGGGCAGATACGCAGTATTTT	CASSERERADTQYF
NA	TRBD1	TRBJ1-3	TRBV7-2	TGTGCCAGCAGCAGAGACAGGGTTGGAGGAAACACCATATATTTT	CASSRDRVGGNTIYF
NA	TRBD2	TRBJ2-1	TRBV30	TGTGCCTGGAGTGCCGGGAGGGCCGGCTCCTACAATGAGCAGTTCTTC	CAWSAGRAGSYNEQFF
NA	NA	TRBJ2-1	TRBV19	TGTGCCAGTAGTATAGATGGAGACAGGTACAATGAGCAGTTCTTC	CASSIDGDRYNEQFF
NA	TRBD1	TRBJ1-1	TRBV7-9	TGTGCCAGCAGCTTCGGCCAGGGGGTGGCGGGAGCTTTCTTT	CASSFGQGVAGAFF
NA	TRBD2	TRBJ2-1	TRBV7-2	TGTGCCAGCAGCCCACCGGGACTAGCACACAATGAGCAGTTCTTC	CASSPPGLAHNEQFF
once	NA	TRBJ2-5	TRBV6-2/TRBV6-3	TGTGCCAGCAGCTCCCCCGCTATGGCGGGAAAGACCCAGTACTTC	CASSSPAMAGKTQYF
NA	NA	TRBJ1-1	TRBV12-3/TRBV12-4	TGTGCCAGCAGTTTACGCGCGAACACTGAAGCTTTCTTT	CASSLRANTEAFF
NA	NA	TRBJ2-1	TRBV20-1	TGCAGTGCTAGAACGACTTGGGAGCAGTTCTTC	CSARTTWEQFF
NA	NA	TRBJ1-3	TRBV25-1	TGTGCCAGCAGTGATCTTCCAGGGAACACCATATATTTT	CASSDLPGNTIYF
NA	TRBD2	TRBJ2-5	TRBV9	TGTGCCAGCAGCGTAGGGGTAGCGGGAGCGGGGGTAGAGACCCAGTACTTC	CASSVGVAGAGVETQYF
once	TRBD1	TRBJ1-5	TRBV2	TGTGCCAGCAGTGACCGGGACAGGGGTCAGCCCCAGCATTTT	CASSDRDRGQPQHF
NA	NA	TRBJ2-5	TRBV4-3	TGCGCCAGCAGCCAAGCCAAGGACTATGGAGAGACCCAGTACTTC	CASSQAKDYGETQYF
NA	NA	TRBJ1-5	TRBV6-6	TGTGCCAGCAGCTTGACAGAGATATCCAATCAGCCCCAGCATTTT	CASSLTEISNQPQHF
NA	TRBD2	TRBJ2-7	TRBV6-6	TGTGCCAGCAGATCCGGACTAGGTTCCTACGAGCAGTACTTC	CASRSGLGSYEQYF
NA	NA	TRBJ1-6	TRBV18	TGTGCCAGCTCACCATTTCCAACCTCACAGATACTGGATTCACCCCTCCACTTT	CASSPFPTSQILDSPLHF
NA	TRBD1	TRBJ1-1	TRBV2	TGTGCCAGCATCCCTACTCTCACAGGGGGCAGGACTGAAGCTTTCTTT	CASIPTLTGGRTEAFF
NA	NA	TRBJ1-2	TRBV28	TGTGCCAGCAGTTTGTATAGTAACTATGGCTACACCTTC	CASSLYSNYGYTF
NA	TRBD1	TRBJ1-3	TRBV4-3	TGCGCCAGCAGCCAAGGGTTTGACAGGGGGAATTCGAAGAGTTGGAACACCATATATTTT	CASSQGFDRGNSKSWNTIYF
once	NA	TRBJ2-7	TRBV4-3	TGCGCCAGCAGCCAAGGGACTAGGGGGAGCTACGAGCAGTACTTC	CASSQGTRGSYEQYF
few	TRBD1	TRBJ1-2	TRBV28	TGTGCCAGCAGTTTATCGACAGGGGGCTATGGCTACACCTTC	CASSLSTGGYGYTF
NA	TRBD1	TRBJ2-7	TRBV5-5	TGTGCCAGCAGCTGGGACAGGGGGGACTACGAGCAGTACTTC	CASSWDRGDYEQYF
few	TRBD1	TRBJ1-2	TRBV6-5	TGTGCCAGCAAGGACAGGGGCTATGGCTACACCTTC	CASKDRGYGYTF
NA	TRBD1	TRBJ1-2	TRBV28	TGTGCCAGCAGGGGCGGGACAGTCCATGTCGGCACCTTC	CASRGGTVHVGTF
NA	NA	TRBJ1-5	TRBV11-2	TGTGCCAGCAGCTTAGAGGCAGGGAATTATCAGCCCCAGCATTTT	CASSLEAGNYQPQHF